The 26 T cell receptor beta chains listed next were all sequenced from one sample in a study of vaccination effects on CD4 cells after COVID-19. These receptors lack a known antigen. Data came from immunoSEQ multiplex PCR; TCRdb stores just in-frame clones and leaves some out. The sample comprises around 20,000 clones, less than 85% of which are singletons, and less than 9.5% rests with the top ten. Sequencing in the ViraFEST assay came after antigen-specific CD4+ T cells had been expanded with viral peptide pools, which were used to stimulate PBMC. Investigators separated out CD4+ T cells once around nine days of culture had passed. The participants, recipients of two vaccine doses, got either BNT162b2 or mRNA-1273. The source material was CD4+ T cells from PBMCs cultured with HCoV-229E spike peptides, sampled after COVID-19 vaccination. These receptors came from a human donor who received a COVID-19 vaccine.

This clone has more than one count but fewer than ten. V gene TRBV6-6 combines with J gene TRBJ2-7; D possibly corresponds to TRBD2 (6 bases). The germline CDR1 and CDR2 sequences are MNHNY and SVGAGI (reference sequence). The CDR3 runs 15 residues. V was cut by 2 bases and J by 7 bases, with 18 bases left in between. CDR3 protein: CASSYGTPSGGEQYF. Written as DNA, the CDR3 is TGTGCCAGCAGTTACGGAACTCCGAGTGGGGGGGAGCAGTACTTC.

V usage is TRBV25-1 and J usage is TRBJ2-7; D unclear. Trimming removed 3 bases at V and 0 bases at J, with 9 bases between. CDR3 size: 14 residues. Germline CDR1 is MGHDK and CDR2 is SYGVNS. CDR3 amino acids: CASSETDSSYEQYF. CDR3 coding DNA: TGTGCCAGCAGTGAGACCGATAGCTCCTACGAGCAGTACTTC.

This chain joins TRBV5-4 and TRBJ2-2; TRBD2 is a possible D gene (6 bases). CDR1 SGHNT and CDR2 YYREEE come from the germline V gene (reference sequence). Between the trimmed V and J ends, which lost 2 bases and 4 bases, there was a span of 9 bases. The CDR3 is made up of 14 amino acids. CDR3 residues: CASSLGGSTGELFF. The CDR3 coding sequence is TGTGCCAGCAGCTTAGGAGGGAGCACCGGGGAGCTGTTTTTT. Filled out from reference TRBV5-4 and TRBJ2-2, the complete variable domain reads ETGVTQSPTHLIKTRGQQVTLRCSSQSGHNTVSWYQQALGQGPQFIFQYYREEENGRGNFPPRFSGLQFPNYSSELNVNALELDDSALYLCASSLGGSTGELFFGEGSRLTVL.

The V call is TRBV5-4, the J call TRBJ1-4, with D possibly being TRBD1 (5 bases). CDR3 size: 14 residues. Trimming removed 2 bases from V and 5 bases from J, with 10 bases in between. CDR1 and CDR2 from the germline V gene are SGHNT and YYREEE (reference sequence). This chain's CDR3 is CASSFDSTNEKLFF. The CDR3 DNA reads as TGTGCCAGCAGCTTTGACAGTACCAATGAAAAACTGTTTTTT.

The J gene is TRBJ1-2, the V gene TRBV4-1; D is unclear. The germline gives CDR1 MGHRA, CDR2 YSYEKL. The CDR3 is made up of 14 amino acids. V lost 2 bases to trimming and J lost 4 bases, with 11 bases between them. This chain's CDR3 is CASSQKVSSYGYTF. CDR3 DNA: TGCGCCAGCAGCCAAAAGGTCTCCTCCTATGGCTACACCTTC.

The CDR3 DNA is TGTGCCAGCAGCTTAACTAGCGGGGAAGAGACCCAGTACTTC. Translating gives CASSLTSGEETQYF. The chain has TRBV5-4 and TRBJ2-5, with 10 bases fitting TRBD2. Trimming removed 2 bases from V and 3 bases from J; junction bases left unmatched: 1. The CDR3 has 14 amino acids. Germline CDR1 SGHNT, CDR2 YYREEE (reference sequence).

V is TRBV18 and J is TRBJ2-2; D gene uncertain. The V end was cut by 3 bases, the J end by 3 bases, with 5 bases between. The CDR3 contains 13 residues. Germline CDR1 KGHSH, CDR2 LQKENI. Here the CDR3 reads CASSPADTGELFF. Here the CDR3 DNA reads TGTGCCAGCTCACCTGCGGACACCGGGGAGCTGTTTTTT.

The rearrangement joins TRBV6-5 to TRBJ1-1, with D uncertain. Looked up from germline, CDR1 is MNHEY and CDR2 is SVGAGI. Trimming left V 6 bases short and J 1 base short, with 12 bases between. This CDR3 contains 14 residues. In nucleotides, the CDR3 is TGTGCCAGCAGCCTTGGGGTAGCGAACACTGAAGCTTTCTTT. It specifies CASSLGVANTEAFF.

The rearrangement uses TRBV11-2 and TRBJ1-4; TRBD1 matches 8 bases. Germline assignment: CDR1 SGHAT and CDR2 FQNNGV. Losses at the gene ends were 0 bases for V and 8 bases for J; bases not matched to a gene: 8. The CDR3 extends over 16 amino acids. CDR3 sequence reads: CASSLDHRGGREKLFF. CDR3 sequence (DNA): TGTGCCAGCAGCTTAGACCACAGGGGGGGGCGAGAAAAACTGTTTTTT.

The chain employs TRBV12-3 or TRBV12-4 and TRBJ2-4; perhaps TRBD2 as D (6 bases). V lost 5 bases, J lost 5 bases, and 10 bases lay in between. The CDR3 sequence is 13 residues long. As DNA, the CDR3 is TGTGCCAGCAGTGCGGGACGGGAAAACATTCAGTACTTC. As protein: CASSAGRENIQYF.

This clone turned up a few times. The gene calls are TRBV10-1 and TRBJ2-1; 7 bases are shared with TRBD1. Germline CDR1 and CDR2: WNHNN and SYGVQD (reference sequence). J lost 7 bases, V lost 7 bases, and 13 bases had no gene match. The CDR3 runs to 15 residues. The CDR3 sequence is CASKSGTASENEQFF. CDR3 sequence (DNA): TGCGCCAGCAAGTCCGGGACAGCGTCCGAGAATGAGCAGTTCTTC.

This clone was counted a few times. The chain has TRBV7-9 and TRBJ1-1; D is unclear. Germline values: CDR1 SEHNR, CDR2 FQNEAQ (reference sequence). The CDR3 contains 17 residues. Trimming removed 1 base from V and 3 bases from J, with 18 bases in between. CDR3 DNA: TGTGCCAGCAGCTTAGATCCCCGGGCCCGACGGGACACTGAAGCTTTCTTT. It codes for CASSLDPRARRDTEAFF.

This clone was recorded once. V is TRBV3-1 (or the pseudogene TRBV3-2) and J is TRBJ1-1; no reliable D call. The germline V and J ends were trimmed by 4 bases and 1 base, with 10 bases remaining between them. The CDR3 extends over 14 amino acids. Per germline, CDR1 LGHDT and CDR2 YNNKEL (reference sequence). The CDR3 sequence is CASSRFGGNTEAFF. CDR3 sequence (DNA): TGTGCCAGCAGCCGATTTGGAGGGAACACTGAAGCTTTCTTT.

The V call is TRBV5-1, the J call TRBJ2-3; 13 bases fit TRBD2. With 4 bases clipped from V and 0 bases from J, the junction kept 2 bases outside the gene matches. Germline CDR1 SGHRS, CDR2 YFSETQ. This CDR3 has 16 residues. The DNA for the CDR3 is TGCGCCAGCAGCGGGGGACTAGCGGGAAGCACAGATACGCAGTATTTT. Translating gives CASSGGLAGSTDTQYF. The variable domain in full, with the rest retrieved from reference TRBV5-1 and TRBJ2-3, is KAGVTQTPRYLIKTRGQQVTLSCSPISGHRSVSWYQQTPGQGLQFLFEYFSETQRNKGNFPGRFSGRQFSNSRSEMNVSTLELGDSALYLCASSGGLAGSTDTQYFGPGTRLTVL.

The chain links TRBV13 to TRBJ2-2; 8 bases map to TRBD2. Losses at the gene ends were 3 bases for V and 4 bases for J; bases not matched to a gene: 4. This CDR3 is built from 15 residues. The germline V gene has CDR1 PRHDT and CDR2 FYEKMQ (reference sequence). In nucleotides, the CDR3 is TGTGCCAGCAGCTTCGGGGGGGCGGGCACCGGGGAGCTGTTTTTT. Translation gives CASSFGGAGTGELFF.

The chain carries TRBV7-8 and TRBJ1-6; D gene uncertain. Between the trimmed V and J ends, which lost 4 bases and 8 bases, there was a span of 9 bases. Germline V gene sequence: CDR1 SGHVS, CDR2 FQNEAQ. The CDR3 covers 13 residues. The CDR3 protein is CASSSSIHSPLHF. CDR3 nucleotide sequence: TGTGCCAGCAGCTCCAGTATTCATTCACCCCTCCACTTT.

This chain connects TRBV3-1 (or the pseudogene TRBV3-2) to TRBJ1-6; 7 bases match TRBD1. Germline loops: CDR1 LGHDT, CDR2 YNNKEL (reference sequence). The V segment lost 1 base and the J segment 10 bases; nucleotides outside the gene matches: 4. This CDR3 contains 14 residues. CDR3 in amino acids: CASSQVQGTSPLHF. The CDR3 bases are TGTGCCAGCAGCCAAGTACAGGGGACATCACCCCTCCACTTT.

The chain's CDR3 is CASSELSSYEQYF. The DNA of the CDR3 is TGTGCCAGCAGTGAACTCAGTTCCTACGAGCAGTACTTC. The chain links TRBV2 to TRBJ2-7, with D unresolved. CDR3 length: 13 amino acids. Germline loops: CDR1 SNHLY, CDR2 FYNNEI. V was cut by 2 bases and J by 1 base, with 6 bases left in between.

The chain uses TRBV6-5 and TRBJ2-7; 7 nucleotides align to TRBD2. Unmatched junction bases numbered 9, after V lost 8 bases and J lost 5 bases. This CDR3 comprises 13 residues. Germline V lookup: CDR1 MNHEY, CDR2 SVGAGI. In nucleotides, the CDR3 is TGTGCCAGCCGAGGGGAGGGCCGGAACGAGCAGTACTTC. This encodes CASRGEGRNEQYF.

The chain carries TRBV19 and TRBJ2-7; D is perhaps TRBD1 (5 bases). The V gene's germline CDR1 is LNHDA and CDR2 SQIVND (reference sequence). Trimming took off 1 base at V and 3 bases at J, with 16 bases between the two ends. This CDR3 is built from 16 residues. The CDR3 protein is CASSIGSDRHFYEQYF. The CDR3 DNA is TGTGCCAGTAGTATAGGGAGTGACAGACACTTCTACGAGCAGTACTTC.

This clone has only one observation. J is TRBJ2-5 and V is TRBV30; D is undetermined. Germline CDR1 reads GTSNPN; CDR2 reads SVGIG (reference sequence). The CDR3 totals 13 residues. V lost 2 bases and J lost 2, with 9 bases in between. Here the CDR3 reads CAWSRRAQETQYF. CDR3 sequence (DNA): TGTGCCTGGAGTAGAAGGGCGCAAGAGACCCAGTACTTC.

V and J are TRBV7-2 and TRBJ2-7; 7 bases are shared with TRBD2. Germline CDR1 is SGHTA and CDR2 is FQGNSA. The CDR3 totals 13 residues. V dropped 5 bases and J dropped 3; count of bases not matched to a gene: 4. CDR3 residues: CASSHPGGYEQYF. CDR3 nucleotide sequence: TGTGCCAGCAGCCACCCGGGGGGCTACGAGCAGTACTTC.

The chain recombines TRBV5-1 with TRBJ2-7; D ambiguous. Germline V gives CDR1 SGHRS, CDR2 YFSETQ. This CDR3 contains 15 residues. The ends were cut back, 2 bases at V and 1 base at J, with 13 bases in the middle. Written as DNA, the CDR3 is TGCGCCAGCAGCTTTCAGGCCGGACCTTCCTACGAGCAGTACTTC. This translates into CASSFQAGPSYEQYF.

The chain links TRBV18 to TRBJ1-6; D is unresolved. CDR1 is KGHSH and CDR2 is LQKENI in the germline V gene. The CDR3 has 17 amino acids. V lost 1 base, J lost 3 bases, and 13 bases lay in between. In DNA, the CDR3 is TGTGCCAGCTCACCACGTCAGGAATTTCTCTATAATTCACCCCTCCACTTT. Translated, it gives CASSPRQEFLYNSPLHF.

The chain employs TRBV20-1 and TRBJ2-2; possibly TRBD2 for D (7 bases). The germline V gene has CDR1 DFQATT and CDR2 SNEGSKA (reference sequence). V lost 3 bases and J 6 bases, leaving 14 bases between the germline ends. The CDR3 extends over 14 amino acids. The CDR3 DNA reads TGCAGTGCTAGTTGGGGGGGGGCTGCCGGGGAGCTGTTTTTT. Protein: CSASWGGAAGELFF.

The chain has TRBV11-3 and TRBJ2-1; no clear D. The germline gives CDR1 SGHNT, CDR2 YENEEA. Trimming removed 3 bases from V and 3 bases from J, with 15 bases in between. The length of the CDR3 is 16 residues. The CDR3 sequence: CASSFGTEIGYNEQFF. Written as DNA, the CDR3 is TGTGCCAGCAGCTTTGGTACGGAGATCGGCTACAATGAGCAGTTCTTC.